The 28 T cell receptor beta chains below were found in one sample sequenced in a study of T-cell memory formation after mild COVID-19 (TCRdb year 2021). The library was built by means of 5' RACE. Sequencing used an Illumina NovaSeq 6000. The public reads were quality trimmed at Q25 with fastp and then assembled into clones with MiXCR by TCRdb, keeping productive beta chains. For every CDR3 protein sequence, its rows merge into one entry that carries the most common genes and DNA. In all, the sample holds approximately 260,000 distinct CDR3 sequences, and over 15% of those were seen once. 22% of the sample belongs to the ten largest clones. Material for sequencing was PBMCs or a T cell subset sorted from them (not recorded which). Receptors were obtained from a man younger than 35 who had mild COVID-19 (a few samples of this study predate the infection). The sample titles of this study are shuffled in the database, so cell type and time point are left out; the donor was told from shared clones.

The chain joins TRBV24-1 to TRBJ2-3; D is tentatively TRBD1 or TRBD2 (5 bases each). The CDR3 contains 16 residues. Germline V gene sequence: CDR1 KGHDR, CDR2 SFDVKD. V was shortened by 1 base and J by 2 bases, with 12 bases between the two germline ends. The CDR3 nucleotides read TGTGCCACCAGTGATTTAAGATTGGGGGACACAGATACGCAGTATTTT. This encodes CATSDLRLGDTDTQYF.

The rearrangement uses TRBV7-2 and TRBJ2-3; D uncertain. This CDR3 contains 13 residues. V lost 1 base and J lost 7, with 9 bases in between. Germline CDR1 SGHTA, CDR2 FQGNSA. CDR3 loop: CASSLETGNTQYF. For the CDR3, the DNA is TGTGCCAGCAGCTTAGAGACTGGCAATACGCAGTATTTT.

This clonotype was detected a few times. The rearrangement joins TRBV12-3 or TRBV12-4 to TRBJ2-1; 8 nucleotides match TRBD2. CDR3 size: 15 residues. Trimming removed 4 bases from V and 4 bases from J; junction bases left unmatched: 6. The CDR3 coding sequence is TGTGCCAGCAGTTCCTTAGCGGGGATTTACAATGAGCAGTTCTTC. Translated, it gives CASSSLAGIYNEQFF.

This clonotype has a handful of counts. This chain links TRBV3-1 with TRBJ1-5; the D is unclear. Per the germline V gene, CDR1 is LGHDT and CDR2 is YNNKEL (reference sequence). Trimming removed 0 bases at V and 5 bases at J, with 5 bases between. CDR3 size: 13 residues. The CDR3 loop is CASSQDKDQPQHF. CDR3 DNA sequence: TGTGCCAGCAGCCAAGATAAGGATCAGCCCCAGCATTTT.

This clonotype was picked up many times. The chain is built from TRBV5-1 and TRBJ1-2; D not resolved. Germline V lookup: CDR1 SGHRS, CDR2 YFSETQ. Trimming cost V 4 bases and J 8 bases, with 18 bases left between them. This CDR3 region has 14 residues. This CDR3 reads CASSPSVGSGGYTF. CDR3 sequence (DNA): TGCGCCAGCAGCCCCTCGGTGGGATCTGGAGGCTACACCTTC. The full variable domain, in which reference TRBV5-1 and TRBJ1-2 provide the parts outside the CDR3, is KAGVTQTPRYLIKTRGQQVTLSCSPISGHRSVSWYQQTPGQGLQFLFEYFSETQRNKGNFPGRFSGRQFSNSRSEMNVSTLELGDSALYLCASSPSVGSGGYTFGSGTRLTVV.

This chain connects TRBV20-1 to TRBJ2-7; 9 positions match TRBD1. From germline, CDR1 is DFQATT and CDR2 SNEGSKA (reference sequence). The CDR3 extends over 15 amino acids. V trimming: 6 bases; J trimming: 0 bases; junction bases outside the gene matches: 9. CDR3 in DNA: TGCAGTGCCGAATGGGGGACAGGGACCTCCTACGAGCAGTACTTC. Its translation: CSAEWGTGTSYEQYF.

This clonotype has a handful of counts. CDR3 loop: CASSFPLADTQYF. Written as DNA, the CDR3 is TGCGCCAGCAGTTTCCCCCTAGCGGATACGCAGTATTTT. V gene TRBV5-1 combines with J gene TRBJ2-3, with D tentatively TRBD2 (6 bases). The V end was cut by 5 bases, the J end by 6 bases, with 13 bases between. The CDR3 extends over 13 amino acids. Germline assignment: CDR1 SGHRS and CDR2 YFSETQ.

V and J are TRBV4-3 and TRBJ2-1; 14 bases are shared with TRBD2. The CDR3 has 15 residues. The V gene's germline CDR1 is LGHNA and CDR2 YSLEER. V lost 4 bases and J lost 6; bases outside the gene matches: 2. CDR3 sequence reads: CASSPGTSGGNEQFF. The CDR3 DNA reads as TGCGCCAGCAGCCCTGGGACTAGCGGGGGCAATGAGCAGTTCTTC.

The chain links TRBV5-5 to TRBJ1-2; TRBD1 is a possible D gene (5 bases). The CDR3 is made up of 15 amino acids. Germline CDR1 and CDR2: SGHKS and YYEKEE (reference sequence). V shed 1 base and J shed 4 bases, with 14 bases lying between them. CDR3 sequence (DNA): TGTGCCAGCAGCTTGCAACCTGACAGAGTCTATGGCTACACCTTC. As protein: CASSLQPDRVYGYTF.

In its sample, this clonotype was seen a few times. The rearrangement uses TRBV27 and TRBJ1-2; TRBD1 might be the D (6 bases). Trimming left V 6 bases short and J 7 bases short, with 21 bases between. The CDR3 sequence is 15 residues long. Germline CDR1 is MNHEY and CDR2 is SMNVEV (reference sequence). The CDR3 bases are TGTGCCAGCAGGTTGGGGAGCGCCACAGGGTCTGGCTACACCTTC. Translated: CASRLGSATGSGYTF.

This clonotype came up a few times. This chain uses TRBV28 with TRBJ1-4, with D hard to call. The CDR3 consists of 11 residues. Trimming took 3 bases from V and 11 from J, leaving 7 bases between them. Germline CDR1 MDHEN, CDR2 SYDVKM. Written as DNA, the CDR3 is TGTGCCAGCAGTTTCCGGGATAAACTGTTTTTT. It is translated as CASSFRDKLFF.

The sample holds a few counts of this clonotype. The chain carries TRBV5-6 and TRBJ1-1, with D perhaps matching TRBD1 (5 bases). V dropped 1 base and J dropped 1 base, with 11 bases sitting between them. The germline CDR1 and CDR2 sequences are SGHDT and YYEEEE. The CDR3 loop spans 15 amino acids. Here the CDR3 reads CASSLSRTKNTEAFF. Here the CDR3 DNA reads TGTGCCAGCAGCTTGTCTCGGACAAAGAACACTGAAGCTTTCTTT.

The chain couples TRBV6-4 to TRBJ2-3, with TRBD2 matching 10 bases. Germline loops: CDR1 MRHNA, CDR2 SNTAGT. V lost 3 bases to trimming and J lost 4 bases; unmatched junction nucleotides: 1. The CDR3 length is 14 residues. The CDR3 protein is CASSESGGADTQYF. Written as DNA, the CDR3 is TGTGCCAGCAGTGAAAGCGGGGGGGCAGATACGCAGTATTTT.

The DNA of the CDR3 is TGTGCTAGTGGTTTGGAAGTGAACACTGAAGCTTTCTTT. This codes for CASGLEVNTEAFF. The chain carries TRBV12-5 and TRBJ1-1; no reliable D call. Germline V gene lookup returns CDR1 LGHNT and CDR2 FRNRAP. The CDR3 extends over 13 amino acids. Trimming stripped 1 base from V and 0 bases from J, with 3 bases between.

There are a few counts of this clonotype. This chain links TRBV11-2 with TRBJ2-7; D is uncertain. Looked up from germline, CDR1 is SGHAT and CDR2 is FQNNGV. The CDR3 is 12 amino acids. Trimming stripped 5 bases from V and 3 bases from J, with 8 bases between. The CDR3 region is CASSPKLYEQYF. The CDR3 coding sequence is TGTGCCAGCAGCCCCAAACTCTACGAGCAGTACTTC.

The rearrangement links TRBV28 to TRBJ2-5; TRBD1 aligns across 7 bases. Germline CDR1 reads MDHEN; CDR2 reads SYDVKM. V gave up 6 bases and J gave up 7 bases; unmatched junction bases: 5. The CDR3 covers 12 residues. The CDR3 region is CASRKGAGTQYF. CDR3 nucleotides: TGTGCCAGCAGGAAGGGGGCCGGGACCCAGTACTTC.

The V and J genes are TRBV18 and TRBJ2-3; 12 bases agree with TRBD2. The junction had 9 bases not matched to a gene; V was cut back by 5 bases and J by 3 bases. The germline CDR1 and CDR2 sequences are KGHSH and LQKENI. This CDR3 is built from 17 residues. The CDR3: CASSSGKGLAGTDTQYF. CDR3 nucleotide sequence: TGTGCCAGCTCATCGGGAAAGGGACTAGCGGGTACAGATACGCAGTATTTT.

The V call is TRBV5-6, the J call TRBJ2-3, with 10 positions matching TRBD2. The CDR3 is 16 amino acids. Germline V CDR1 and CDR2: SGHDT, YYEEEE. J gave up 7 bases and V 4 bases, and 12 bases lay outside the gene matches. The CDR3 spells CASSQPSAGGENTQYF. CDR3 sequence (DNA): TGTGCCAGCAGCCAACCTTCAGCGGGGGGGGAAAATACGCAGTATTTT.

In its sample, this clonotype was seen many times. CDR3 loop: CAAAGGYTF. For the CDR3, the DNA is TGTGCCGCAGCTGGAGGCTACACCTTC. V gene TRBV6-2 or TRBV6-3 combines with J gene TRBJ1-2; D gene uncertain. Germline lookup yields CDR1 MNHEY and CDR2 SVGEGT. This CDR3 is built from 9 residues. The V and J ends lost 11 bases and 8 bases respectively, with 9 bases between them.

CDR3 DNA sequence: TGCAGTGCTAGGAGCACAGGGGGCATGTATACGCAGTATTTT. As protein: CSARSTGGMYTQYF. The chain employs TRBV20-1 and TRBJ2-3; 9 bases agree with TRBD1. With 3 bases clipped from V and 7 bases from J, the junction kept 8 bases outside the gene matches. The CDR3 runs 14 residues. Per the germline V gene, CDR1 is DFQATT and CDR2 is SNEGSKA (reference sequence).

This clonotype occurred once. At one end the junction does not follow the germline gene, possibly because of a read error. This chain uses TRBV7-2 with TRBJ2-5; D ambiguous. This CDR3 contains 17 residues. In germline, CDR1 is SGHTA, CDR2 FQGNSA. The CDR3 DNA follows: TGTGACAGCAGCTCCCACAAGAGAGGACGGTTACAAGAGACCCAGTACTTC. The encoded protein is CDSSSHKRGRLQETQYF.

There are a few counts of this clonotype. V and J are TRBV20-1 and TRBJ1-1; 7 nucleotides match TRBD1. There are 14 residues in the CDR3. CDR1 is DFQATT, CDR2 SNEGSKA, per germline (reference sequence). J lost 6 bases, V lost 0 bases, and 7 bases had no gene match. For the CDR3, the DNA is TGCAGTGCTAGAGATGTCAGGGGGGTTTCTGAAGCTTTCTTT. Translating it yields CSARDVRGVSEAFF.

This clonotype was seen only a few times. The chain carries TRBV9 and TRBJ2-3, with D perhaps TRBD2 (5 bases). The CDR3 extends over 12 amino acids. The germline V gene has CDR1 SGDLS and CDR2 YYNGEE. The V and J ends lost 2 bases and 7 bases respectively, with 8 bases between them. The CDR3 is CASSVSGNTQYF. The CDR3 coding sequence is TGTGCCAGCAGCGTGTCGGGAAATACGCAGTATTTT. Combining the CDR3 with reference TRBV9 and TRBJ2-3 gives the whole variable domain DSGVTQTPKHLITATGQRVTLRCSPRSGDLSVYWYQQSLDQGLQFLIQYYNGEERAKGNILERFSAQQFPDLHSELNLSSLELGDSALYFCASSVSGNTQYFGPGTRLTVL.

The sample holds many counts of this clonotype. The chain combines TRBV4-3 with TRBJ2-5, with TRBD1 matching over 7 bases. The J segment lost 4 bases and the V segment lost 0 bases, leaving 5 bases of the junction unmatched. Germline lookup yields CDR1 LGHNA and CDR2 YSLEER. The CDR3 is 15 amino acids. This CDR3 is CASSQDWHRGETQYF. In nucleotides, the CDR3 is TGCGCCAGCAGCCAAGATTGGCACAGGGGAGAGACCCAGTACTTC.

The chain has TRBV20-1 and TRBJ1-4; 7 bases are a match to TRBD1. V trimming: 5 bases; J trimming: 8 bases; junction bases outside the gene matches: 8. The CDR3 covers 13 residues. The V gene's germline CDR1 is DFQATT and CDR2 SNEGSKA (reference sequence). Here the CDR3 DNA reads TGCAGTGCTGCCCCAGGGGGGGGAGAAAAACTGTTTTTT. It codes for CSAAPGGGEKLFF.

The chain uses TRBV7-2 and TRBJ1-5; no definite D call. V was shortened by 0 bases and J by 9 bases, with 9 bases between the two germline ends. The CDR3 totals 13 residues. The germline V gene encodes CDR1 SGHTA and CDR2 FQGNSA. As DNA, the CDR3 is TGTGCCAGCAGCTTAGCGGGGAGGGCGCCCCAGCATTTT. The encoded protein is CASSLAGRAPQHF.

This rearrangement joins TRBV6-5 to TRBJ2-3; D may correspond to TRBD1 or TRBD2 (5 bases each). V lost 2 bases and J 0 bases, leaving 6 bases between the germline ends. The CDR3 is made up of 14 amino acids. Germline CDR1 is MNHEY and CDR2 is SVGAGI. CDR3 coding DNA: TGTGCCAGCAGTTACGGGGGAAGCACAGATACGCAGTATTTT. Amino acids: CASSYGGSTDTQYF.

The V and J genes are TRBV6-6 and TRBJ2-7, with D perhaps matching TRBD2 (5 bases). The CDR3 runs 13 residues. Trimming shortened V by 2 bases and J by 6 bases, and 11 bases separated the two germline ends. Germline V gene sequence: CDR1 MNHNY, CDR2 SVGAGI (reference sequence). As DNA, the CDR3 is TGTGCCAGCAGTTACCGCGAACGGGGCGAGCAGTACGTC. Translation: CASSYRERGEQYV.